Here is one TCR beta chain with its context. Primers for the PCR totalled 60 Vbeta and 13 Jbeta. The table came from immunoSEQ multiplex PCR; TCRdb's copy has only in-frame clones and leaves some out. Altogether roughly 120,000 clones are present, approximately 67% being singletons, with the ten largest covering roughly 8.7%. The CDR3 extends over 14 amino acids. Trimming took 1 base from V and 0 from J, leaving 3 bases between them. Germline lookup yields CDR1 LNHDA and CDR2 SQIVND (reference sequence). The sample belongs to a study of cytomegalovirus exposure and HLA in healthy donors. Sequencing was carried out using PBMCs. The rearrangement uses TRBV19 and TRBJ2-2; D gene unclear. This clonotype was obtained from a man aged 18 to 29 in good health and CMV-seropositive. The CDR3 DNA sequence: TGTGCCAGTAGTATAGCATCGAACACCGGGGAGCTGTTTTTT. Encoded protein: CASSIASNTGELFF.